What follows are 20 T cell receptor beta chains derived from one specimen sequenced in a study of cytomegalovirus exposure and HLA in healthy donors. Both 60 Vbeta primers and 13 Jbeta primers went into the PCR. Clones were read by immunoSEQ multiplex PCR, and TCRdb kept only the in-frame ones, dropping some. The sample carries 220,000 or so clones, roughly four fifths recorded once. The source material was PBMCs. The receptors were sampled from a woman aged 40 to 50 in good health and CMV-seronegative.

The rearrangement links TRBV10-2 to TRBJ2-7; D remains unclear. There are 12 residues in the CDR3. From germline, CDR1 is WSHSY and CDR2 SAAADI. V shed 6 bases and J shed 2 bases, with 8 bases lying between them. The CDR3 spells CASSRIPYEQYF. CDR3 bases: TGCGCCAGCAGCAGGATTCCCTACGAGCAGTACTTC.

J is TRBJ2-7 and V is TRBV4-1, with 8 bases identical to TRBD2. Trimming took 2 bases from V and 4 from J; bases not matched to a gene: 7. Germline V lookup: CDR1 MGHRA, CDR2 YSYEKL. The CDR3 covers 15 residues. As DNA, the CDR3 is TGCGCCAGCAGCCAATTTAATAGCGGGAATTACGAGCAGTACTTC. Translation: CASSQFNSGNYEQYF.

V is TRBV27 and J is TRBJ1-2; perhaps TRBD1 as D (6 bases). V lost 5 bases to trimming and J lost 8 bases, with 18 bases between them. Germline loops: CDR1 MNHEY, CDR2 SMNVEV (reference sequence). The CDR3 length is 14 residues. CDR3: CASSVRQAAEGYTF. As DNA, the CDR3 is TGTGCCAGCAGTGTCCGACAGGCGGCTGAGGGCTACACCTTC.

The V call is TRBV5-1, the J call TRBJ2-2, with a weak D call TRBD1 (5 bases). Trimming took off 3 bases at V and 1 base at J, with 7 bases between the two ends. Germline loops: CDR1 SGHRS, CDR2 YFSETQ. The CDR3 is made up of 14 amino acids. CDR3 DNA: TGCGCCAGCAGCTACGGACAGAACACCGGGGAGCTGTTTTTT. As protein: CASSYGQNTGELFF.

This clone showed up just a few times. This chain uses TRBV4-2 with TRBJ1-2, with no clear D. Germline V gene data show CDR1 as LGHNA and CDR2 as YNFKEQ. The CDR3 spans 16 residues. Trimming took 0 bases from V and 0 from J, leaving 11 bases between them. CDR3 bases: TGTGCCAGCAGCCAAGATACGACCGGAGCTAACTATGGCTACACCTTC. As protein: CASSQDTTGANYGYTF.

CDR3 protein: CASSLTRHEQFF. CDR3 nucleotides: TGTGCCAGCAGTCTAACTAGACATGAGCAGTTCTTC. This sequence joins TRBV28 and TRBJ2-1; D is possibly TRBD2 (5 bases). The CDR3 covers 12 residues. The ends were cut back, 5 bases at V and 8 bases at J, with 10 bases in the middle. Germline lookup yields CDR1 MDHEN and CDR2 SYDVKM.

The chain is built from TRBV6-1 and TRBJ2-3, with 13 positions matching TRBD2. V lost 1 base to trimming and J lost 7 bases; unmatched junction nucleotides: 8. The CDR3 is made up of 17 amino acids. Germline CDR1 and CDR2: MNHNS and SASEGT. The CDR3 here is CASSEVLGTSGTYTQYF. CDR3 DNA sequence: TGTGCCAGCAGTGAAGTACTAGGGACTAGCGGGACATATACGCAGTATTTT.

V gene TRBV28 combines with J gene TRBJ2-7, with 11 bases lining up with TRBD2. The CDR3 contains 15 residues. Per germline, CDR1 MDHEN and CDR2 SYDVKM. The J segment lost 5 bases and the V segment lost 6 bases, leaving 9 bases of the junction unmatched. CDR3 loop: CASSLRLAGIHEQYF. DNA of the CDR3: TGTGCCAGCAGCCTAAGACTAGCGGGAATTCACGAGCAGTACTTC.

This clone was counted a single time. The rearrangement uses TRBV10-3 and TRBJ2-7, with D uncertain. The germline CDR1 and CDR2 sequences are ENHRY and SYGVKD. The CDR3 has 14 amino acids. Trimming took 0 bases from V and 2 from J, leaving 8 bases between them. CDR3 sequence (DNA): TGTGCCATCAGTGAGTCCAGGAATACCTACGAGCAGTACTTC. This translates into CAISESRNTYEQYF.

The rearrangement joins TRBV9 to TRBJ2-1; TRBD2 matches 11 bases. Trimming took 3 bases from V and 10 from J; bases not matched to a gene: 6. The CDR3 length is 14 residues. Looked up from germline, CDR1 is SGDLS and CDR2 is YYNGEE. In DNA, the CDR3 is TGTGCCAGCAGCGGTAGCGGGAGGGCCGGGGAGCAGTTCTTC. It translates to CASSGSGRAGEQFF.

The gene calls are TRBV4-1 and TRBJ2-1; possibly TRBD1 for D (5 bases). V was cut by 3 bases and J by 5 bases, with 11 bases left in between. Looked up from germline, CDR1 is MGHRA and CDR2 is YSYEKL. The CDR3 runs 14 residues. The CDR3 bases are TGCGCCAGCAGCCATTCAGGGCCGCACAATGAGCAGTTCTTC. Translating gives CASSHSGPHNEQFF.

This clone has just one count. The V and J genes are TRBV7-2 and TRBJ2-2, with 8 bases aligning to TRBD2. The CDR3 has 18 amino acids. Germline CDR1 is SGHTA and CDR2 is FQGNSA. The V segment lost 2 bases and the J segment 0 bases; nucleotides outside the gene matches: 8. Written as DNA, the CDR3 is TGTGCCAGCAGCTTATATCTAGCGGGTGGAGCGAACACCGGGGAGCTGTTTTTT. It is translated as CASSLYLAGGANTGELFF.

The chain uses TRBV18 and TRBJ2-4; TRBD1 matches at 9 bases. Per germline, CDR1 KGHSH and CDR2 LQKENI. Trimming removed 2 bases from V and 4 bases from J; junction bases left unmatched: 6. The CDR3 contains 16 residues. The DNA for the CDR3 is TGTGCCAGCTCACCAAACCCGGGACAGGGAAAAAACATTCAGTACTTC. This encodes CASSPNPGQGKNIQYF.

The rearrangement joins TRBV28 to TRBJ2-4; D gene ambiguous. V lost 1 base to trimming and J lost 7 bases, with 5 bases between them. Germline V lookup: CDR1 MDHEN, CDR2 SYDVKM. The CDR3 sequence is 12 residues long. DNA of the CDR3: TGTGCCAGCAGTTTATTCCTGAACATTCAGTACTTC. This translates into CASSLFLNIQYF. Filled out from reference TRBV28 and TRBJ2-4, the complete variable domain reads DVKVTQSSRYLVKRTGEKVFLECVQDMDHENMFWYRQDPGLGLRLIYFSYDVKMKEKGDIPEGYSVSREKKERFSLILESASTNQTSMYLCASSLFLNIQYFGAGTRLSVL.

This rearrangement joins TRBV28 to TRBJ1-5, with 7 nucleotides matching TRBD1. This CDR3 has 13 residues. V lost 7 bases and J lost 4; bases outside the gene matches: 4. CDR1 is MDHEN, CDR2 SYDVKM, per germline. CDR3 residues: CASKGQQNQPQHF. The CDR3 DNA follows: TGTGCCAGCAAGGGACAGCAAAATCAGCCCCAGCATTTT.

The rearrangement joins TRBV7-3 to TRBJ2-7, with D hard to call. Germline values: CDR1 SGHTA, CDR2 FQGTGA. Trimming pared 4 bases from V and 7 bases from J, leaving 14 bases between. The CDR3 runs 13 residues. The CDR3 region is CASSSQPAREQYF. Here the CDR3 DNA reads TGTGCCAGCAGCTCCCAACCCGCTCGGGAGCAGTACTTC.

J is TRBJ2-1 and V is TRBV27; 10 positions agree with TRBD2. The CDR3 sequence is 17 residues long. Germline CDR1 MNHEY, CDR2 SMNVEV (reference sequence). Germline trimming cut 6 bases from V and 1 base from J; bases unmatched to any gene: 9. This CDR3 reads CASSRGSSGGSYNEQFF. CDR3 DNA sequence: TGTGCCAGCAGCCGGGGGTCTAGCGGGGGATCCTACAATGAGCAGTTCTTC.

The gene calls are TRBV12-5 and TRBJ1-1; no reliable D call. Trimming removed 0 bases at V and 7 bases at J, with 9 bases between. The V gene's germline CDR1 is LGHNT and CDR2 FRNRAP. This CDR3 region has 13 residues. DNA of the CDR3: TGTGCTAGTGGTTTGGTACGGGTGAGTGAAGCTTTCTTT. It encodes CASGLVRVSEAFF.

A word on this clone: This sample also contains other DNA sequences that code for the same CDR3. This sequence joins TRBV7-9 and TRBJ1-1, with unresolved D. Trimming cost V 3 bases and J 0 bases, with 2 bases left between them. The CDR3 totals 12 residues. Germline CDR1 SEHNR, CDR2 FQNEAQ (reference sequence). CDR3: CASSFLNTEAFF. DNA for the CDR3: TGTGCCAGCAGCTTCTTGAACACTGAAGCTTTCTTT. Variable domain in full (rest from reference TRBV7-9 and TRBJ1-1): DTGVSQNPRHKITKRGQNVTFRCDPISEHNRLYWYRQTLGQGPEFLTYFQNEAQLEKSRLLSDRFSAERPKGSFSTLEIQRTEQGDSAMYLCASSFLNTEAFFGQGTRLTVV.

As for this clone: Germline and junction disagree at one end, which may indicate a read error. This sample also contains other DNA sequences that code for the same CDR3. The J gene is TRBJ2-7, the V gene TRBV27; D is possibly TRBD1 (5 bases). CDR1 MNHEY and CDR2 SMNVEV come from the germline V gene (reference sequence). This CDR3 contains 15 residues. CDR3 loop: CASGQGLYPSYEQYF. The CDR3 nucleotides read TGTGCCAGCGGCCAGGGCTTGTACCCCTCCTACGAGCAGTACTTT.